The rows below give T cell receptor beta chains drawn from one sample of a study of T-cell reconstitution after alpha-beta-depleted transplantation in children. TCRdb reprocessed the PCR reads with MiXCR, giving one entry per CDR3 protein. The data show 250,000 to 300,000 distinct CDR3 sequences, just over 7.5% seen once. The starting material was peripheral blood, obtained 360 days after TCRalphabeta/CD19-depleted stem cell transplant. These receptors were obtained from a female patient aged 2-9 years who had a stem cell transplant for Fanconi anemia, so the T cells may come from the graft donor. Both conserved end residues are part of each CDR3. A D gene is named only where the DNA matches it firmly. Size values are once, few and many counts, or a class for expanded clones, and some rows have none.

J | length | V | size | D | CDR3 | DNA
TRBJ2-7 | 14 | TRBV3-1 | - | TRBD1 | CASSRGTGWYEQYF | TGTGCCAGCAGCCGTGGGACAGGGTGGTACGAGCAGTACTTC
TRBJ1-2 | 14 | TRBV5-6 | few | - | CASSPDRKTYGYTF | TGTGCCAGCAGCCCGGACAGAAAAACTTATGGCTACACCTTC
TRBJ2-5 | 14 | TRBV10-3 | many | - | CAISESGGGWTQYF | TGTGCCATCAGTGAGTCTGGTGGGGGATGGACCCAGTACTTC
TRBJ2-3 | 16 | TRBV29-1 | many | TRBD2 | CSALGLAAASTDTQYF | TGCAGCGCTCTGGGACTAGCGGCGGCTAGCACAGATACGCAGTATTTT
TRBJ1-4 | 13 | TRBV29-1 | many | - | CSVRGRTNEKLFF | TGCAGCGTCCGCGGACGGACTAATGAAAAACTGTTTTTT
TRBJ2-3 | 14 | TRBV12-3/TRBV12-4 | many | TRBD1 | CASRSGQPEDTQYF | TGTGCCAGCAGATCGGGACAGCCGGAGGATACGCAGTATTTT
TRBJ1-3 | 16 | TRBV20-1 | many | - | CSASRNLRSSGNTIYF | TGCAGTGCTAGTAGGAATCTTAGAAGCTCTGGAAACACCATATATTTT
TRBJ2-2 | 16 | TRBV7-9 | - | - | CASSSTRGGFTGELFF | TGTGCCAGCAGCTCGACCAGGGGAGGATTCACCGGGGAGCTGTTTTTT
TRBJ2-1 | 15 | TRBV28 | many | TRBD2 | CASSLQSGAYNEQFF | TGTGCCAGCAGTTTACAAAGCGGGGCCTACAATGAGCAGTTCTTC
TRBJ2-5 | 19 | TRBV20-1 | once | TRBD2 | CSAKWGVAGSLKTQETQYF | TGCAGTGCTAAATGGGGGGTAGCGGGGTCCTTAAAGACCCAAGAGACCCAGTACTTC
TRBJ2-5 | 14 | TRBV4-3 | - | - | CASSQGRNLGTQYF | TGCGCCAGCAGCCAAGGAAGGAATTTAGGGACCCAGTACTTC
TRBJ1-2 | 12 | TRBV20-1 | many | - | CSAITANYGYTF | TGCAGTGCCATCACAGCTAACTATGGCTACACCTTC
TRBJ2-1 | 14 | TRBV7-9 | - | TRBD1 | CASSLTTGVSEQFF | TGTGCCAGCAGCCTAACGACAGGGGTGAGTGAGCAGTTCTTC
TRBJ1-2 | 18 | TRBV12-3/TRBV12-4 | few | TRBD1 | CASSLGSGQGAANYGYTF | TGTGCCAGCAGTTTAGGATCCGGACAGGGCGCAGCTAACTATGGCTACACCTTC
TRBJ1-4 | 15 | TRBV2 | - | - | CASSQGLGDYEKLFF | TGTGCCAGCAGCCAGGGGTTAGGAGATTATGAAAAACTGTTTTTT
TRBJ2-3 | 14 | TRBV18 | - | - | CASSPLGRTDTQYF | TGTGCCAGCTCACCACTGGGTCGAACAGATACGCAGTATTTT
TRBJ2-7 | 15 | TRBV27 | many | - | CASSSRPPLGDEQYF | TGTGCCAGCAGTTCCAGACCCCCTCTCGGGGACGAGCAGTACTTC
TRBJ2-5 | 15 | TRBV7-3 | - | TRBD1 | CASSPGQGREETQYF | TGTGCCAGCAGTCCTGGACAGGGGCGGGAAGAGACCCAGTACTTC
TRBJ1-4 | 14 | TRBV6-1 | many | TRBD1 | CASSEPGGDEKLFF | TGTGCCAGCAGTGAACCAGGGGGCGACGAAAAACTGTTTTTT
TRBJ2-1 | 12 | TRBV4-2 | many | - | CASSSPVDEQFF | TGTGCCAGCAGCTCTCCGGTAGATGAGCAGTTCTTC
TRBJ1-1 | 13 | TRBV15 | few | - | CATSRDLNTEAFF | TGTGCCACCAGCAGAGATCTGAACACTGAAGCTTTCTTT
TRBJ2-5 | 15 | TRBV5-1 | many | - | CASSLGQLIQETQYF | TGCGCCAGCAGCCTCGGACAGCTCATCCAAGAGACCCAGTACTTC
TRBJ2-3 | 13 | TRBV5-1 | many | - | CASSLTPSDTQYF | TGCGCCAGCAGCTTAACTCCTTCAGATACGCAGTATTTT
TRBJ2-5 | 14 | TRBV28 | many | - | CASRPTRVRETQYF | TGTGCCAGCAGGCCGACCAGAGTTCGAGAGACCCAGTACTTC
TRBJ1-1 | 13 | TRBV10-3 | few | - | CAISEVDGTEAFF | TGTGCCATCAGTGAGGTTGACGGCACTGAAGCTTTCTTT
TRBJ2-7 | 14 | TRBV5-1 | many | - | CASRRPGTSYEQYF | TGCGCCAGCCGCCGCCCGGGGACTTCCTACGAGCAGTACTTC
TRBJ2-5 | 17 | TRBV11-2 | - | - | CASSLGSGGAFRETQYF | TGTGCCAGCAGCTTAGGGTCGGGGGGCGCATTTAGGGAGACCCAGTACTTC
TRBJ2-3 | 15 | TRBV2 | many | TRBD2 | CASGSGLAVTDTQYF | TGTGCCAGCGGCTCGGGACTAGCGGTTACAGATACGCAGTATTTT
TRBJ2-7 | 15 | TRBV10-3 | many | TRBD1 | CAISASGQGAREQYF | TGTGCCATCAGCGCTTCGGGACAGGGCGCTCGGGAGCAGTACTTC
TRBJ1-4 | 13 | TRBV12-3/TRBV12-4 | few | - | CASTRDLNEKLFF | TGTGCCAGCACACGGGACCTTAATGAAAAACTGTTTTTT
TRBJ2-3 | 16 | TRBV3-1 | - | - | CASSRYSFPSTDTQYF | TGTGCCAGCAGCCGGTACAGTTTTCCTAGCACAGATACGCAGTATTTT
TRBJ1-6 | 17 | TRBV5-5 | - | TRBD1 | CASSLPTGFSYNSPLHF | TGTGCCAGCAGCTTGCCGACAGGGTTCTCATATAATTCACCCCTCCACTTT
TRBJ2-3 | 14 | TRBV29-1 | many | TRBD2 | CSGRLAPSTDTQYF | TGCAGCGGTCGACTAGCGCCTAGCACAGATACGCAGTATTTT
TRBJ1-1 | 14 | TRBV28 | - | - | CASNLARGRTEAFF | TGTGCCAGCAACTTAGCCCGGGGGAGGACTGAAGCTTTCTTT
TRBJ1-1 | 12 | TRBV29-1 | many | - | CSVQRSNTEAFF | TGCAGCGTTCAGAGATCGAACACTGAAGCTTTCTTT
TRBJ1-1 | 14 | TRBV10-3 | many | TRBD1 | CAIRKDRTNTEAFF | TGTGCCATCAGGAAGGACAGGACGAACACTGAAGCTTTCTTT
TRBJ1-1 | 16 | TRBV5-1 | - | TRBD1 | CASSLATGALNTEAFF | TGCGCCAGCAGCTTGGCAACAGGGGCCCTGAACACTGAAGCTTTCTTT
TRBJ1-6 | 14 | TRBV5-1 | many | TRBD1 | CASSPGGGNSPLHF | TGCGCCAGCAGCCCAGGGGGCGGTAATTCACCCCTCCACTTT
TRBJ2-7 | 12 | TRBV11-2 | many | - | CASSSERNEQYF | TGTGCCAGCAGCTCCGAAAGGAACGAGCAGTACTTC
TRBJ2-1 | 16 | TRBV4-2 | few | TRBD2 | CASSQSLAGVYNEQFF | TGTGCCAGCAGCCAAAGTCTAGCGGGAGTTTACAATGAGCAGTTCTTC
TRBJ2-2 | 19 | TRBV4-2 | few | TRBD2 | CASSTGTSGGLWDTGELFF | TGTGCCAGCAGCACCGGGACTAGCGGGGGGCTCTGGGACACCGGGGAGCTGTTTTTT
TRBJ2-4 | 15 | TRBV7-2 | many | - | CASSLDGLEWNIQYF | TGTGCCAGCAGCTTAGATGGGTTGGAGTGGAACATTCAGTACTTC
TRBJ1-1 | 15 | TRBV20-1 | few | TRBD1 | CSARLWAGGAGEAFF | TGCAGTGCTAGATTGTGGGCAGGGGGCGCGGGTGAAGCTTTCTTT
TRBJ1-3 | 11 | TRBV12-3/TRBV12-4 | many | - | CASSLWNTIYF | TGTGCCAGCAGTTTGTGGAACACCATATATTTT
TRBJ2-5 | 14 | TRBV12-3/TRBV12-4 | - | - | CASSEGRLQETQYF | TGTGCCAGCAGTGAAGGCAGGCTCCAAGAGACCCAGTACTTC
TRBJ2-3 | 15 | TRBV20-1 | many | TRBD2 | CSARGASGFTDTQYF | TGCAGTGCTAGAGGGGCTAGCGGTTTCACAGATACGCAGTATTTT
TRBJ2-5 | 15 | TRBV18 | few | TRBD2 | CASSHLAGRQETQYF | TGTGCCAGCTCACACTTAGCGGGAAGGCAAGAGACCCAGTACTTC
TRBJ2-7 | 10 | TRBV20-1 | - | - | CSASRNQQYF | TGCAGTGCTAGCCGGAATCAGCAGTACTTC
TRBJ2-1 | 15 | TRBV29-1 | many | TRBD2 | CSVDSTSGGSGEQFF | TGCAGCGTCGATTCCACTAGCGGGGGATCTGGTGAGCAGTTCTTC
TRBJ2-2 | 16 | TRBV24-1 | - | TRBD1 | CATSDPDRGDTGELFF | TGTGCCACCAGTGATCCCGACAGGGGGGACACCGGGGAGCTGTTTTTT
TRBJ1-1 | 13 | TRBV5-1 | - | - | CASSFHGNTEAFF | TGCGCCAGCAGCTTCCACGGGAACACTGAAGCTTTCTTT
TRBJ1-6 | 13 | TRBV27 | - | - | CASSLSVNSPLHF | TGTGCCAGCAGTCTATCCGTTAATTCACCCCTCCACTTT
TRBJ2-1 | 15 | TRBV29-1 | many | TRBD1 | CSVLTRDRAYNEQFF | TGCAGCGTCCTAACCCGGGACAGGGCTTACAATGAGCAGTTCTTC
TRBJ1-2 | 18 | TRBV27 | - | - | CASSFALRRAGTPYGYTF | TGTGCCAGCAGTTTTGCGCTGCGGCGGGCAGGGACCCCCTATGGCTACACCTTC
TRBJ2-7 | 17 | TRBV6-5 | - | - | CASSYHYLGTQSYEQYF | TGTGCCAGCAGTTACCATTACCTCGGGACGCAGTCCTACGAGCAGTACTTC
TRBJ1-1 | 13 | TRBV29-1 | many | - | CSVAAASNTEAFF | TGCAGCGTTGCGGCAGCTTCAAACACTGAAGCTTTCTTT
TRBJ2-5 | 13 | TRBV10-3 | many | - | CAISGRSQETQYF | TGTGCCATCAGTGGCAGGAGTCAAGAGACCCAGTACTTC